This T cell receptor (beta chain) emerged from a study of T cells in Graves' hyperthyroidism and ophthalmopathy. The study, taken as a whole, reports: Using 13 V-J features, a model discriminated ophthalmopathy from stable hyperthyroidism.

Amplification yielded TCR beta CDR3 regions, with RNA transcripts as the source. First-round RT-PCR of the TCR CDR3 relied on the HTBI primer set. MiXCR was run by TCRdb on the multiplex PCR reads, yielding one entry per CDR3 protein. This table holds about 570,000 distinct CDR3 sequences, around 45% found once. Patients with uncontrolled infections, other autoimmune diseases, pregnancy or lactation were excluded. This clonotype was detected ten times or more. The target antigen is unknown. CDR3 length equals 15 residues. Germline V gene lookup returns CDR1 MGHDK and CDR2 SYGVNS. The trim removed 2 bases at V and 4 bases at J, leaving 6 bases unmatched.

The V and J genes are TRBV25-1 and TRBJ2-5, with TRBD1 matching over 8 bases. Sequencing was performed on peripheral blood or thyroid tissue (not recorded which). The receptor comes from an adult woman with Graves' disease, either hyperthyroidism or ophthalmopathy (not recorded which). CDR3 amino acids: CASSEGQGVGETQYF. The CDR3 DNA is TGTGCCAGCAGTGAAGGACAGGGCGTAGGAGAGACCCAGTACTTC.